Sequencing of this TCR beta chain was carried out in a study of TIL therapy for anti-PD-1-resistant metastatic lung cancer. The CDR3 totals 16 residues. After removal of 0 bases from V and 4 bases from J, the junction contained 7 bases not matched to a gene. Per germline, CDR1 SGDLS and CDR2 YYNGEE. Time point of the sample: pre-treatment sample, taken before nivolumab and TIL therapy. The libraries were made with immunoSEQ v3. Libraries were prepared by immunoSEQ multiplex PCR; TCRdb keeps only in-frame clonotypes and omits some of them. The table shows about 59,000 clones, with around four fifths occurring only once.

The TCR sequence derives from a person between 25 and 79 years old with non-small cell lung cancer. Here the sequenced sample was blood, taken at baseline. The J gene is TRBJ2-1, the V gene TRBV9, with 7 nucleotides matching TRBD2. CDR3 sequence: CASSVEGRGRYNEQFF. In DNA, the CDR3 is TGTGCCAGCAGCGTAGAAGGGAGGGGTAGATACAATGAGCAGTTCTTC. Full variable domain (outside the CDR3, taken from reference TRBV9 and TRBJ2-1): DSGVTQTPKHLITATGQRVTLRCSPRSGDLSVYWYQQSLDQGLQFLIQYYNGEERAKGNILERFSAQQFPDLHSELNLSSLELGDSALYFCASSVEGRGRYNEQFFGPGTRLTVL.